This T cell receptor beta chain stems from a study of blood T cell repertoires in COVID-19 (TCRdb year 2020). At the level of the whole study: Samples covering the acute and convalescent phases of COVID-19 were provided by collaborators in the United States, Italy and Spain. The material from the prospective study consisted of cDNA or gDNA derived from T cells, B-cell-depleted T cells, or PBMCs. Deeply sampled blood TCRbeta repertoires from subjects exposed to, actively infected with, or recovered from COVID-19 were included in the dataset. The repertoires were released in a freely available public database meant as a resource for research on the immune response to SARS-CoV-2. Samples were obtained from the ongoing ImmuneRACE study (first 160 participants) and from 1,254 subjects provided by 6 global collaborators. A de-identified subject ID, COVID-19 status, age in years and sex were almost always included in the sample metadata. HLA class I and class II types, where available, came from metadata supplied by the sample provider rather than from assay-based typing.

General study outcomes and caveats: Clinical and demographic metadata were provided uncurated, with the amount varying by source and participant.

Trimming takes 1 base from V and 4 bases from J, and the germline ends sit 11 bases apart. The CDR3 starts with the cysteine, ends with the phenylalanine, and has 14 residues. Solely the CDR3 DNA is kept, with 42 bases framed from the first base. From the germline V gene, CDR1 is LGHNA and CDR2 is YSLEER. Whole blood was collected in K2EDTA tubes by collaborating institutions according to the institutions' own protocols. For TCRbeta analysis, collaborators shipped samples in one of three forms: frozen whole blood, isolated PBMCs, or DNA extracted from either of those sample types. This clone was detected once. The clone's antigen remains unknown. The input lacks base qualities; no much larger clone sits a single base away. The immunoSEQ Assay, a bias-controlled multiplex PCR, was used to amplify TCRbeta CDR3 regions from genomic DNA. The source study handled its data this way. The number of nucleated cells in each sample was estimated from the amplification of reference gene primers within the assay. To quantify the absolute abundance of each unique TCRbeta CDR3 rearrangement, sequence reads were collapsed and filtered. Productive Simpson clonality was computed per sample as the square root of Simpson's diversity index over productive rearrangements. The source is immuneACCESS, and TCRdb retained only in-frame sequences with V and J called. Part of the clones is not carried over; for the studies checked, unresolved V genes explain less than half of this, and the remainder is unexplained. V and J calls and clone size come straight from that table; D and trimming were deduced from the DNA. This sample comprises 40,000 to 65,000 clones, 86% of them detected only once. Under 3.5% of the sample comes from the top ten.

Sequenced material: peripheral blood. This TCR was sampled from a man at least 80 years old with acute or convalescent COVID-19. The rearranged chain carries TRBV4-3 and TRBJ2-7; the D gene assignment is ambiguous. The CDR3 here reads CASSQGLQIYEQYF. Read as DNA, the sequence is TGCGCCAGCAGCCAAGGTTTACAGATATACGAGCAGTACTTC.